The 18 T cell receptor beta chains reported below all come from one sample, sequenced in a study of cytomegalovirus exposure and HLA in healthy donors. Method: immunoSEQ multiplex PCR; TCRdb's copy keeps in-frame clones and lacks some. The repertoire holds about 98,000 clones, with roughly 87% as singletons. The sequenced sample consisted of PBMCs. The receptor set was obtained from a man between 18 and 29 years old in good health and CMV-seropositive.

This sequence joins TRBV13 and TRBJ2-2, with no clear D. Germline V lookup: CDR1 PRHDT, CDR2 FYEKMQ (reference sequence). V was cut by 2 bases and J by 3 bases, with 10 bases left in between. This CDR3 contains 15 residues. CDR3 amino acids: CASSLNYRDTGELFF. The DNA of the CDR3 is TGTGCCAGCAGCTTAAATTACAGAGACACCGGGGAGCTGTTTTTT.

The table lists this clone with a count of one. The chain recombines TRBV9 with TRBJ2-1; D is uncertain. CDR3 size: 14 residues. V lost 1 base and J 0 bases, leaving 5 bases between the germline ends. Germline V gene lookup returns CDR1 SGDLS and CDR2 YYNGEE. CDR3 sequence reads: CASSVLSSYNEQFF. The CDR3 DNA is TGTGCCAGCAGCGTACTCAGCTCCTACAATGAGCAGTTCTTC.

V is TRBV27 and J is TRBJ2-2; TRBD1 matches at 11 bases. Germline loops: CDR1 MNHEY, CDR2 SMNVEV (reference sequence). V gave up 5 bases and J gave up 4 bases; unmatched junction bases: 6. The CDR3 has 16 amino acids. CDR3 bases: TGTGCCAGCAGTCCTGTCGGGACAGGGGGCACCGGGGAGCTGTTTTTT. Amino acids: CASSPVGTGGTGELFF.

This clone was seen once. The same CDR3 can be traced to other DNA sequences in this sample. The genes are TRBV7-2 and TRBJ2-5; D gene unclear. The CDR3 length is 13 residues. V was shortened by 1 base and J by 4 bases, with 7 bases between the two germline ends. CDR1 is SGHTA, CDR2 FQGNSA, per germline. CDR3 in amino acids: CASSLDPGETQYF. The DNA for the CDR3 is TGTGCCAGCAGCTTAGATCCCGGAGAGACCCAGTACTTC.

The chain uses TRBV28 and TRBJ1-2, with a tentative D call TRBD1 (6 bases). The CDR3 consists of 12 residues. Germline V gene sequence: CDR1 MDHEN, CDR2 SYDVKM. The V and J ends lost 5 bases and 5 bases respectively, with 9 bases between them. The DNA for the CDR3 is TGTGCCAGCAGTCGGACAGAGTATGGCTACACCTTC. Translation gives CASSRTEYGYTF.

This clone has just a few counts. V is TRBV18 and J is TRBJ2-3; D is unresolved. V was clipped by 0 bases and J by 4 bases, with 5 bases between them. Germline CDR1 reads KGHSH; CDR2 reads LQKENI. The length of the CDR3 is 13 residues. The CDR3 protein is CASSPPASDTQYF. The DNA of the CDR3 is TGTGCCAGCTCACCACCGGCTTCAGATACGCAGTATTTT.

This clone turned up a few times. This chain connects TRBV7-9 to TRBJ1-5, with D possibly being TRBD1 (5 bases). Deletions cut 1 base from V and 2 bases from J, with 12 bases between. Germline CDR1 and CDR2: SEHNR and FQNEAQ (reference sequence). The CDR3 has 16 amino acids. The CDR3 is CASSLDKGKGNQPQHF. Here the CDR3 DNA reads TGTGCCAGCAGCTTAGACAAGGGGAAGGGCAATCAGCCCCAGCATTTT.

This rearrangement joins TRBV7-6 to TRBJ2-1; a weak D match, TRBD2 (6 bases). V dropped 1 base and J dropped 0 bases, with 16 bases sitting between them. The CDR3 has 18 residues. CDR1 SGHVS and CDR2 FNYEAQ come from the germline V gene. The CDR3 DNA sequence: TGTGCCAGCAGCTTAGAGGGAATAGCGGTCGGCTCCTACAATGAGCAGTTCTTC. Protein product: CASSLEGIAVGSYNEQFF.

V and J are TRBV7-2 and TRBJ1-1; D call uncertain. V gave up 1 base and J gave up 10 bases, with 13 bases separating them. The CDR3 totals 13 residues. CDR1 is SGHTA and CDR2 is FQGNSA in the germline V gene. The CDR3 DNA is TGTGCCAGCAGCTTAGGGCGGTCTTCCGGAGCTTTCTTT. Its translation is CASSLGRSSGAFF. The entire variable domain, with the rest obtained from reference TRBV7-2 and TRBJ1-1, is as follows: GAGVSQSPSNKVTEKGKDVELRCDPISGHTALYWYRQSLGQGLEFLIYFQGNSAPDKSGLPSDRFSAERTGGSVSTLTIQRTQQEDSAVYLCASSLGRSSGAFFGQGTRLTVV.

The rearrangement links TRBV5-4 to TRBJ2-3, with D tentatively TRBD2 (6 bases). The ends were cut back, 1 base at V and 10 bases at J, with 19 bases in the middle. This CDR3 contains 15 residues. Germline V gives CDR1 SGHNT, CDR2 YYREEE (reference sequence). The CDR3: CASSLSWTDYSPQYF. CDR3 DNA sequence: TGTGCCAGCAGCTTGTCGTGGACGGACTATTCTCCGCAGTATTTT. Complete variable domain (other parts from reference TRBV5-4 and TRBJ2-3): ETGVTQSPTHLIKTRGQQVTLRCSSQSGHNTVSWYQQALGQGPQFIFQYYREEENGRGNFPPRFSGLQFPNYSSELNVNALELDDSALYLCASSLSWTDYSPQYFGPGTRLTVL.

This chain uses TRBV7-2 with TRBJ2-1; 13 bases agree with TRBD2. Germline trimming cut 5 bases from V and 10 bases from J; bases unmatched to any gene: 8. The CDR3 spans 15 residues. Germline CDR1 reads SGHTA; CDR2 reads FQGNSA. The CDR3 is CASSTTSGGTGEQFF. Written as DNA, the CDR3 is TGTGCCAGCAGCACGACTAGCGGGGGGACTGGCGAGCAGTTCTTC.

This clone was seen only once. This chain joins TRBV5-1 and TRBJ2-1; 14 nucleotides align to TRBD2. J gave up 9 bases and V 4 bases, and 6 bases lay outside the gene matches. CDR3 length: 15 amino acids. Germline values: CDR1 SGHRS, CDR2 YFSETQ. CDR3 DNA sequence: TGCGCCAGCAGCCACTCCGGGACTAGCGGGAGTGAGCAGTTCTTC. Encoded protein: CASSHSGTSGSEQFF. Variable domain in full (rest from reference TRBV5-1 and TRBJ2-1): KAGVTQTPRYLIKTRGQQVTLSCSPISGHRSVSWYQQTPGQGLQFLFEYFSETQRNKGNFPGRFSGRQFSNSRSEMNVSTLELGDSALYLCASSHSGTSGSEQFFGPGTRLTVL.

This chain joins TRBV6-5 and TRBJ2-5, with D possibly TRBD1 on 5 matching bases. This CDR3 has 15 amino acids. The germline gives CDR1 MNHEY, CDR2 SVGAGI. V was shortened by 1 base and J by 3 bases, with 12 bases between the two germline ends. Written as DNA, the CDR3 is TGTGCCAGCAGTTACTTCGGCAGGGTCGAAGAGACCCAGTACTTC. Translation: CASSYFGRVEETQYF.

The chain carries TRBV7-2 and TRBJ2-1; 7 bases agree with TRBD2. CDR1 is SGHTA, CDR2 FQGNSA, per germline. The J segment lost 3 bases and the V segment lost 4 bases, leaving 12 bases of the junction unmatched. The CDR3 is 17 amino acids. CDR3 region: CASSYSPPGGVYNEQFF. CDR3 sequence (DNA): TGTGCCAGCAGCTACTCCCCCCCGGGGGGAGTCTACAATGAGCAGTTCTTC.

The chain carries TRBV18 and TRBJ1-3, with 9 positions matching TRBD1. V dropped 3 bases and J dropped 1; count of bases not matched to a gene: 7. Germline loops: CDR1 KGHSH, CDR2 LQKENI. The CDR3 runs 17 residues. DNA of the CDR3: TGTGCCAGCTCACCGTACGAACAGGGGGCGTCTGGAAACACCATATATTTT. Its protein product is CASSPYEQGASGNTIYF.

The rearrangement joins TRBV6-5 to TRBJ1-3; D is perhaps TRBD1 (6 bases). This CDR3 comprises 14 residues. Germline assignment: CDR1 MNHEY and CDR2 SVGAGI. Between the trimmed V and J ends, which lost 6 bases and 4 bases, there was a span of 13 bases. The CDR3 spells CASSPGRGGNTIYF. The DNA of the CDR3 is TGTGCCAGCAGCCCAGGCAGGGGAGGAAACACCATATATTTT.

The chain couples TRBV5-4 to TRBJ2-3; 14 bases are a match to TRBD2. J was trimmed by 1 base and V by 0 bases; bases with no gene match: 4. There are 18 residues in the CDR3. Per germline, CDR1 SGHNT and CDR2 YYREEE (reference sequence). CDR3 protein: CASSLGLAGGRGTDTQYF. CDR3 nucleotides: TGTGCCAGCAGCTTGGGACTAGCGGGAGGGAGGGGCACAGATACGCAGTATTTT.

This rearrangement joins TRBV9 to TRBJ1-5, with D hard to call. The CDR3 is made up of 13 amino acids. Trimming took 0 bases from V and 4 from J, leaving 5 bases between them. The germline gives CDR1 SGDLS, CDR2 YYNGEE. The CDR3 nucleotides read TGTGCCAGCAGCGTAGGAGAAAATCAGCCCCAGCATTTT. This translates into CASSVGENQPQHF.